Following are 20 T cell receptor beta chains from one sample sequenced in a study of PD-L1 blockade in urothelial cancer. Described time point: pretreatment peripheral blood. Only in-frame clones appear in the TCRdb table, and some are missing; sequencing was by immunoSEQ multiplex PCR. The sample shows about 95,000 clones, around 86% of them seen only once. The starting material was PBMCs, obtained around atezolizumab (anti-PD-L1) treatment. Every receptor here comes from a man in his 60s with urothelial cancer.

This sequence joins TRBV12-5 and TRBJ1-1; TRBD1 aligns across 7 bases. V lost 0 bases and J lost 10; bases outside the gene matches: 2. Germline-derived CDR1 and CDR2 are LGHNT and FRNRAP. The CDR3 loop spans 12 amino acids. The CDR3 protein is CASGLVQGRAFF. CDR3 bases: TGTGCTAGTGGTTTGGTACAGGGGAGAGCTTTCTTT.

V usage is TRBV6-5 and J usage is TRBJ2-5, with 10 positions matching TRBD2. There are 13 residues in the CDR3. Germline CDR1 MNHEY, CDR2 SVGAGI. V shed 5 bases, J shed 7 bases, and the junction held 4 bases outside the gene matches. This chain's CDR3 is CASSQAGGRTQYF. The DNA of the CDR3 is TGTGCCAGCAGTCAAGCGGGGGGGAGGACCCAGTACTTC.

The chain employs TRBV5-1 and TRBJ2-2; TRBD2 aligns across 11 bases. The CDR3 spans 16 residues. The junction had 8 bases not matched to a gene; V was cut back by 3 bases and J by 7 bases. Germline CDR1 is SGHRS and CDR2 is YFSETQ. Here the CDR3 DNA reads TGCGCCAGCAGCTCGGGACTAGCGGAGCCCGGCGGGGAGCTGTTTTTT. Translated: CASSSGLAEPGGELFF.

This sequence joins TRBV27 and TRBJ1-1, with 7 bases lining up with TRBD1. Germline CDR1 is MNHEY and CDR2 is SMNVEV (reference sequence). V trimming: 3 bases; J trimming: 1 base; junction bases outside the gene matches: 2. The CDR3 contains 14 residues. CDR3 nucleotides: TGTGCCAGCAGTTTTAGGGACAGGAACACTGAAGCTTTCTTT. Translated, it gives CASSFRDRNTEAFF.

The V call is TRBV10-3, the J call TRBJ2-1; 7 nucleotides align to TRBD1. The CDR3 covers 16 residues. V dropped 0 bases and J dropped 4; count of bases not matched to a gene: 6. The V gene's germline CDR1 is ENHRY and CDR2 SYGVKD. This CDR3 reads CAISESRAGGYNEQFF. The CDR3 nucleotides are TGTGCCATCAGTGAGTCGAGGGCAGGGGGTTACAATGAGCAGTTCTTC.

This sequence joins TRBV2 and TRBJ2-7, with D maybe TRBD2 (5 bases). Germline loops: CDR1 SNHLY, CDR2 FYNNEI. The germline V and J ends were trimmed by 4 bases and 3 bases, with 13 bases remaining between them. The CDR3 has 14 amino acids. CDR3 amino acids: CASSVLAFGYEQYF. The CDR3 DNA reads TGTGCCAGCAGTGTCCTAGCCTTTGGCTACGAGCAGTACTTC.

CDR3 bases: TGTGCCAGCAATGACAGGGGGAACACCGGGGAGCTGTTTTTT. Protein sequence: CASNDRGNTGELFF. The V call is TRBV28, the J call TRBJ2-2; 8 bases align to TRBD1. The J segment lost 1 base and the V segment lost 7 bases, leaving 2 bases of the junction unmatched. The CDR3 has 14 amino acids. Germline V gives CDR1 MDHEN, CDR2 SYDVKM. Full variable domain (rest looked up from reference TRBV28 and TRBJ2-2): DVKVTQSSRYLVKRTGEKVFLECVQDMDHENMFWYRQDPGLGLRLIYFSYDVKMKEKGDIPEGYSVSREKKERFSLILESASTNQTSMYLCASNDRGNTGELFFGEGSRLTVL.

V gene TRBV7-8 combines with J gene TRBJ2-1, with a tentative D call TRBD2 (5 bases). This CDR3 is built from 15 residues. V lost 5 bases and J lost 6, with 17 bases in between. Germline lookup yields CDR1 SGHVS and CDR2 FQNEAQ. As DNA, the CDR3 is TGTGCCAGCAGCGTGGTAGCGTATAACACCAATGAGCAGTTCTTC. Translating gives CASSVVAYNTNEQFF.

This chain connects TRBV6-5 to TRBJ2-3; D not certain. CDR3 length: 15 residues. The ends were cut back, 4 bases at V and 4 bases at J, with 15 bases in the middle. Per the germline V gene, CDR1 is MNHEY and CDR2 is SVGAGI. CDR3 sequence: CASSSTTLSADTQYF. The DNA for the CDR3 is TGTGCCAGCAGTTCGACAACTTTGTCCGCAGATACGCAGTATTTT.

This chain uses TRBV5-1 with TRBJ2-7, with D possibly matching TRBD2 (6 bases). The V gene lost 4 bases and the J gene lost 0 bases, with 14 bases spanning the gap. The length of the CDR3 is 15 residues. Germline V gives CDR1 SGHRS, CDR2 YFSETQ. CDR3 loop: CASSPGGGSSYEQYF. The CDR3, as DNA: TGCGCCAGCAGCCCCGGGGGAGGAAGCTCCTACGAGCAGTACTTC.

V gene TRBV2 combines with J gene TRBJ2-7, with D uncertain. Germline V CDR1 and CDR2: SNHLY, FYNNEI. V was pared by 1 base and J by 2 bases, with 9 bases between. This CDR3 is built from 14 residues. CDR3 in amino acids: CASSEGILAYEQYF. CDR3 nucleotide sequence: TGTGCCAGCAGTGAAGGTATTCTCGCCTACGAGCAGTACTTC.

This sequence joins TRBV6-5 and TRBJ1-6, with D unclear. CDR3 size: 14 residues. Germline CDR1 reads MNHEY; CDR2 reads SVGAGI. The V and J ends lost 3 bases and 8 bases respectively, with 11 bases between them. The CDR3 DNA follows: TGTGCCAGCAGTTATTGGAGAGGAGATTCACCCCTCCACTTT. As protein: CASSYWRGDSPLHF.

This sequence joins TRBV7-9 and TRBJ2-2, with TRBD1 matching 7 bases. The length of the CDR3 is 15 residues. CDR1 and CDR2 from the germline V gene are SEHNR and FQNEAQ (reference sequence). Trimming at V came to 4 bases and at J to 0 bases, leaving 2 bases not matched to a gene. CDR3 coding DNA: TGTGCCAGCAGCTCGACAGGGACGAACACCGGGGAGCTGTTTTTT. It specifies CASSSTGTNTGELFF.

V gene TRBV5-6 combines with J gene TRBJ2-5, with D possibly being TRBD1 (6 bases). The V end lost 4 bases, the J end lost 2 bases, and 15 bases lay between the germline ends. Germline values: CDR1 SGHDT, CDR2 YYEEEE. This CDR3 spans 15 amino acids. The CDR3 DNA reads TGTGCCAGCAGCCCGGATCAACAGGGTCAAGAGACCCAGTACTTC. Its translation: CASSPDQQGQETQYF.

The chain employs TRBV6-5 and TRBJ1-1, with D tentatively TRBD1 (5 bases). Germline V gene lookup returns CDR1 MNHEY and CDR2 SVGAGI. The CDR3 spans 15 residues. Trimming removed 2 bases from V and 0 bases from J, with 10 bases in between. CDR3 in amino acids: CASSYRGRVNTEAFF. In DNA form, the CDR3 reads TGTGCCAGCAGTTACAGGGGCAGGGTGAACACTGAAGCTTTCTTT.

This CDR3 reads CASSGTVITSYNEQFF. The CDR3 DNA reads TGCGCCAGCAGCGGGACAGTGATAACTTCCTACAATGAGCAGTTCTTC. This chain joins TRBV4-1 and TRBJ2-1; 7 bases fit TRBD1. CDR3 length: 16 residues. J gave up 1 base and V 5 bases, and 8 bases lay outside the gene matches. Germline V gene lookup returns CDR1 MGHRA and CDR2 YSYEKL.

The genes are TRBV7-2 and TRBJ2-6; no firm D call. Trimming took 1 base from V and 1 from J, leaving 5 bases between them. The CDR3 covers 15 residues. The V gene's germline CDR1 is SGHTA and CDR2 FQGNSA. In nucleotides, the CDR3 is TGTGCCAGCAGCTTAGAATCGTCTGGGGCCAACGTCCTGACTTTC. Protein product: CASSLESSGANVLTF.

CDR3 DNA: TGCAGCGTTGAAAGGGACAGCCCCCCTGAAGCTTTCTTT. This gives the protein CSVERDSPPEAFF. The V gene is TRBV29-1, the J gene TRBJ1-1; the match to TRBD1 covers 7 bases. The CDR3 contains 13 residues. Unmatched junction bases numbered 6, after V lost 2 bases and J lost 6 bases. Germline CDR1 is SQVTM and CDR2 is ANQGSEA.

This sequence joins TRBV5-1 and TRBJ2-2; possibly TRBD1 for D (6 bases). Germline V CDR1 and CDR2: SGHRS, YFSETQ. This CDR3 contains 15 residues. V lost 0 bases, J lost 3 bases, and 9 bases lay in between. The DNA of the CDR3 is TGCGCCAGCAGCTTGGATGCAGGGGACACCGGGGAGCTGTTTTTT. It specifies CASSLDAGDTGELFF.

CDR3 nucleotide sequence: TGTGCCAGCAGCCCCCGGACAGGGGATGGACAAGAGACCCAGTACTTC. Amino acids: CASSPRTGDGQETQYF. J is TRBJ2-5 and V is TRBV4-2; 9 bases align to TRBD1. The germline V gene has CDR1 LGHNA and CDR2 YNFKEQ. V shed 4 bases, J shed 2 bases, and the junction held 8 bases outside the gene matches. The CDR3 spans 16 residues.